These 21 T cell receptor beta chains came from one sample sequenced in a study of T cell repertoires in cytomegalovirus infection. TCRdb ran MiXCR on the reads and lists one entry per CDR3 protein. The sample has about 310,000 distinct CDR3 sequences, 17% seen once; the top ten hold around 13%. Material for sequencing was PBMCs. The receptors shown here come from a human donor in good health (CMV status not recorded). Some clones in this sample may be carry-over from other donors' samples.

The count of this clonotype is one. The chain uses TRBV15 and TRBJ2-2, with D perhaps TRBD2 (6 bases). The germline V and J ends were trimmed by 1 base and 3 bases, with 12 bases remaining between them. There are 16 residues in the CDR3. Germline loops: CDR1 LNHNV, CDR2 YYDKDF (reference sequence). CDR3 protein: CATSRVGGEDTGELFF. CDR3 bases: TGTGCCACCAGCAGAGTTGGAGGGGAGGACACCGGGGAGCTGTTTTTT.

The CDR3 region has the DNA TGTGCCAGCAGTTTCCGACCCTCGTCCGAGCAGTACTTC. Encoded protein: CASSFRPSSEQYF. This chain links TRBV12-3 or TRBV12-4 with TRBJ2-7; D gene unclear. The length of the CDR3 is 13 residues. V lost 3 bases to trimming and J lost 6 bases, with 12 bases between them.

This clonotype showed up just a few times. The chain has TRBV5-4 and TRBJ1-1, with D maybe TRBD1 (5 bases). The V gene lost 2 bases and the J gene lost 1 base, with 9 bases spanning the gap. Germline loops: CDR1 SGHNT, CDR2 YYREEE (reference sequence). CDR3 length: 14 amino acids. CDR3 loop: CASSFRQGNTEAFF. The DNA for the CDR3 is TGTGCCAGCAGCTTTCGGCAGGGGAACACTGAAGCTTTCTTT.

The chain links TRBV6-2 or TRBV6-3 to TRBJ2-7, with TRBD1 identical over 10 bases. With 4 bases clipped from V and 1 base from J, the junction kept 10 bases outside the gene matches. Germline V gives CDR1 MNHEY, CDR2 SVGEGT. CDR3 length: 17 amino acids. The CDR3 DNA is TGTGCCAGCAGTTCACGAGCTGGGGACAGGGGATCCTACGAGCAGTACTTC. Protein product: CASSSRAGDRGSYEQYF.

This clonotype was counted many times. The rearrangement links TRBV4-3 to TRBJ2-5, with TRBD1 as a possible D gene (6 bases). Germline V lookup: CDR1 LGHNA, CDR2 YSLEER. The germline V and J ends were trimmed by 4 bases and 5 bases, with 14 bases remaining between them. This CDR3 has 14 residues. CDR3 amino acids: CASSPADRRETQYF. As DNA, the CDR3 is TGCGCCAGCAGCCCAGCCGACAGGAGGGAGACCCAGTACTTC.

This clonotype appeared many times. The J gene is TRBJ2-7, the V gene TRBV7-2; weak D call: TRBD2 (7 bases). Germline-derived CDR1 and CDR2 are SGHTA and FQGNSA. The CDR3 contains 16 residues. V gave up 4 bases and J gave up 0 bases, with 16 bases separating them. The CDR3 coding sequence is TGTGCCAGCAGCTACGTGGGGGGGGCGAACTCCTACGAGCAGTACTTC. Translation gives CASSYVGGANSYEQYF.

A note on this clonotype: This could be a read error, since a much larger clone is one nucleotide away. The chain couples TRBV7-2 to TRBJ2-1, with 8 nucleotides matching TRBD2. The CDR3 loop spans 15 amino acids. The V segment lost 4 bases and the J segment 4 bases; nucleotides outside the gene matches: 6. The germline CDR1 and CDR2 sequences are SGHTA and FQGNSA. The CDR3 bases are TGTGCCAGCAGCTCTACGGGGGGGCCATACAATGAGCAGTTCTTC. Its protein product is CASSSTGGPYNEQFF. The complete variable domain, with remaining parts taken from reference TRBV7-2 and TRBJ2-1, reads GAGVSQSPSNKVTEKGKDVELRCDPISGHTALYWYRQSLGQGLEFLIYFQGNSAPDKSGLPSDRFSAERTGGSVSTLTIQRTQQEDSAVYLCASSSTGGPYNEQFFGPGTRLTVL.

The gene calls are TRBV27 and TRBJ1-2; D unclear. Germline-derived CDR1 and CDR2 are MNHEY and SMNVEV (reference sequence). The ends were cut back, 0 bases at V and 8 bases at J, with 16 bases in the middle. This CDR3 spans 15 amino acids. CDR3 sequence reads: CASSLSIGQPTGYTF. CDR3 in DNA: TGTGCCAGCAGTTTATCGATCGGGCAACCGACGGGCTACACCTTC.

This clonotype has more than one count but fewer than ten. CDR3 DNA sequence: TGCAGTGCTAGAGAACGGGGGGACGGCACAGATACGCAGTATTTT. Protein product: CSARERGDGTDTQYF. The chain links TRBV20-1 to TRBJ2-3, with 7 bases fitting TRBD2. The CDR3 consists of 15 residues. Germline CDR1 is DFQATT and CDR2 is SNEGSKA (reference sequence). The J segment lost 1 base and the V segment lost 0 bases, leaving 4 bases of the junction unmatched.

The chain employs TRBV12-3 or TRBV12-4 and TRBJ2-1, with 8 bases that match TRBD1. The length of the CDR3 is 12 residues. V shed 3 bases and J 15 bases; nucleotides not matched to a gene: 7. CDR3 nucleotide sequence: TGTGCCAGCAGTTTTAAAGAAACAGGGGGGTTCTTC. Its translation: CASSFKETGGFF.

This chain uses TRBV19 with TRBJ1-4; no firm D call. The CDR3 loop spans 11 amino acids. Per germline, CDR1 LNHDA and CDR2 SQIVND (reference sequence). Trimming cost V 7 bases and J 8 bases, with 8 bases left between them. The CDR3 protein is CASKDGEKLFF. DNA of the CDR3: TGTGCCAGTAAGGACGGCGAAAAACTGTTTTTT.

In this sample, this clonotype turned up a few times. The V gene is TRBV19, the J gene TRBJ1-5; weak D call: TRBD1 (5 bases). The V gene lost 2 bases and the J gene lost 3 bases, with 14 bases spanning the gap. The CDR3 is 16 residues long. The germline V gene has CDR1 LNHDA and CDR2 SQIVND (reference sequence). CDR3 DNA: TGTGCCAGTAGTATATTGGACACCGGTTTCAATCAGCCCCAGCATTTT. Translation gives CASSILDTGFNQPQHF.

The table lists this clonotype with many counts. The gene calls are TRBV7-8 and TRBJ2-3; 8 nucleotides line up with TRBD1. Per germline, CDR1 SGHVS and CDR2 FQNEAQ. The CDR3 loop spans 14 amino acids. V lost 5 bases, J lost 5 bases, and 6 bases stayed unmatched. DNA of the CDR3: TGTGCCAGCAGCCCGCGACAGGGGCAAGATACGCAGTATTTT. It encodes CASSPRQGQDTQYF.

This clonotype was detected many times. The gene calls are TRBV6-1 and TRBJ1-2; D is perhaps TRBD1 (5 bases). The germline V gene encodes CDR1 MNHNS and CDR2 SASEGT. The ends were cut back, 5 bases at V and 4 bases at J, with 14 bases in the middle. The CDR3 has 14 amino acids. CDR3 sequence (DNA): TGTGCCAGCAGTCGGGACGCAGGACTCTATGGCTACACCTTC. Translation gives CASSRDAGLYGYTF.

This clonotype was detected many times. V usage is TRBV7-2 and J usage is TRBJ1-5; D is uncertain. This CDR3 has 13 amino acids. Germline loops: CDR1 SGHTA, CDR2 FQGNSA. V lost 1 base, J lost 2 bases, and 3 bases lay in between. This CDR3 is CASSLDGNQPQHF. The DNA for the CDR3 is TGTGCCAGCAGCTTAGACGGCAATCAGCCCCAGCATTTT. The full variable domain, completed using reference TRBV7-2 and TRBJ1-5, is GAGVSQSPSNKVTEKGKDVELRCDPISGHTALYWYRQSLGQGLEFLIYFQGNSAPDKSGLPSDRFSAERTGGSVSTLTIQRTQQEDSAVYLCASSLDGNQPQHFGDGTRLSIL.

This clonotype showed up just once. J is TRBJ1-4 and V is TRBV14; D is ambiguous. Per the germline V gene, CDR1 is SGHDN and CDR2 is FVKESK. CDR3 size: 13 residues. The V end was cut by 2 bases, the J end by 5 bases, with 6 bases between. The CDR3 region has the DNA TGTGCCAGCAGCCAACCGCGGAATGAAAAACTGTTTTTT. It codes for CASSQPRNEKLFF.

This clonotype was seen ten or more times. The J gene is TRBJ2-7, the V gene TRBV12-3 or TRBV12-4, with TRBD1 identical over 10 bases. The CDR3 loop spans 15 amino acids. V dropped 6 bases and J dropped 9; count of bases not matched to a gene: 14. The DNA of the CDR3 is TGTGCCAGCAGCCCCGAGACAGGGGGCGCAAGGCGGCAGTACTTC. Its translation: CASSPETGGARRQYF.

The CDR3 coding sequence is TGTGCCAGCAGTGCTCCAGGGTCCGGAAAACTGTTTTTT. Translated, it gives CASSAPGSGKLFF. The chain links TRBV6-1 to TRBJ1-4; D may be TRBD1 (5 bases). Germline CDR1 reads MNHNS; CDR2 reads SASEGT. V was trimmed by 4 bases and J by 10 bases, leaving 13 bases between them. The CDR3 length is 13 residues.

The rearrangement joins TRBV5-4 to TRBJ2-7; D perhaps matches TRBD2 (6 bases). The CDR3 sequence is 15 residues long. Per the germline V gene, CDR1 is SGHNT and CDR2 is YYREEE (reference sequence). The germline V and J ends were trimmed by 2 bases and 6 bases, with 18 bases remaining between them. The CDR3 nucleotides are TGTGCCAGCAGCTTAAAAAGGGGACTCTCTCTCGAGCAGTACTTC. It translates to CASSLKRGLSLEQYF.

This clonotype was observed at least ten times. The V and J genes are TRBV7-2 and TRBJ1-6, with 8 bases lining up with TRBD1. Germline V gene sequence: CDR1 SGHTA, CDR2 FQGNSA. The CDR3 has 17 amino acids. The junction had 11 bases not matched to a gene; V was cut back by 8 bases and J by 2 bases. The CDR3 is CASFLPGRGPYNSPLHF. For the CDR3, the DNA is TGTGCCAGCTTCCTGCCGGGCAGGGGGCCCTATAATTCACCCCTCCACTTT. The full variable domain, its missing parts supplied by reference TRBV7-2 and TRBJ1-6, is GAGVSQSPSNKVTEKGKDVELRCDPISGHTALYWYRQSLGQGLEFLIYFQGNSAPDKSGLPSDRFSAERTGGSVSTLTIQRTQQEDSAVYLCASFLPGRGPYNSPLHFGNGTRLTVT.

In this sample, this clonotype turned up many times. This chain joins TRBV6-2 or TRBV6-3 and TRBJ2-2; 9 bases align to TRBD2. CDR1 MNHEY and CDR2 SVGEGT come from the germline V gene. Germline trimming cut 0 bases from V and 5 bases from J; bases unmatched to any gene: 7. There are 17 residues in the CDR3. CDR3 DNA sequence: TGTGCCAGCAGTTACTCAGGAGCGGGGGGTAGGACCGGGGAGCTGTTTTTT. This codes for CASSYSGAGGRTGELFF.